This T cell receptor beta chain was retrieved from a study of beta chain features in type 1 diabetes (dated by TCRdb to the late 2010s). With respect to the entire study: Mean age, gender distribution, total cell number and subset yield were not different between patients and healthy donors. A total of roughly 100 million sorted cells were examined across all samples, and the number of cells per subset was strongly correlated with RNA yield. The study compared the TCRB repertoires of sorted circulating CD4+ T cell subsets in recently diagnosed type 1 diabetes patients with those in matched healthy donors. Regulatory and stem cell-like memory subsets were obtained from only 8 patients and roughly 8 healthy donors, while naive and central memory subsets were obtained from all 30 or so donors. The full study reports these points: Sequencing cDNA rather than genomic DNA could over-represent highly expressing activated cells, although activation and CD3 levels did not differ between groups. Type 1 diabetes patients showed a moderate but significant shortening of TCRB CDR3 length in all four CD4+ subsets. PCR may preferentially amplify shorter templates, but because patient and control samples were amplified and corrected together, any resulting skew would affect both groups equally. Naive, central memory and regulatory TCRB repertoires appeared to be more alike among patients than among healthy donors. Because small numbers of individuals were included in the HLA sub-analyses, any influence of HLA type on TCRB rearrangement was left unresolved. At VDJ recombination sites, patients with type 1 diabetes made fewer insertions and deleted more nucleotides, a pattern implying thymic rearrangement abnormalities.

This clone has just a few counts. The specificity of this receptor is unknown. No per-base quality is available; no much larger clone lies one base away. Each donor gave one peripheral blood draw, roughly 110 mL on average, collected into heparinised tubes. Naive, central memory, regulatory and stem cell-like memory CD4+ T cells were sorted on a BD FACSAria II using a panel including CD45RO, CCR7, CD25, CD127, CD95 and CD27. Every sorted population had a purity above 95%. PBMCs were isolated immediately by Lymphoprep density gradient centrifugation and stained directly without culture. So that batch effects would be minimized, each experiment stained and sorted samples in pairs, pairing one healthy donor with one patient. A distance of 10 bases separates the germline ends of V and J, which lose 2 bases and 3 bases respectively. CDR1 and CDR2, looked up from the germline V gene (reference sequence), are LNHDA and SQIVND. From cysteine to phenylalanine, the CDR3 is 14 amino acids long. Only CDR3 DNA is held: 42 bases, read in frame from base 1.

The entire amount of isolated RNA was reverse transcribed using the High Capacity cDNA Reverse Transcription Kit, so the sequenced TCRB transcripts were expressed ones. Naive, central memory and regulatory T cell samples underwent deep immunoSEQ sequencing, averaging about 3.57 million total reads per sample. Sorted cells were lysed in RLT buffer and RNA was extracted with DNase-treated RNeasy Micro or Mini kits, depending on cell number. To prevent cross-contamination, each cell subset was processed individually, whereas patient and healthy donor samples were processed jointly. The immunoSEQ multiplex PCR was used to amplify TCRB sequences from cDNA, generating 87-bp fragments that spanned the CDR3 region. Sequencing of the amplicons was done on the Illumina HiSeq platform. The authors processed their data as follows. Synthetic template baselines were used to correct PCR bias computationally, reads within Hamming distance 2 were collapsed together, and singletons that could not be merged were discarded. Reads were aligned to IMGT to assign V, D and J genes, CDR3 length, and insertions or deletions at six rearrangement sites. Clonotype counts were normalized to sorted cell number within each subset before computing true diversity and Gini coefficients with the tcR R package. Repertoire sharing was quantified using the overlap coefficient calculated on TCRB nucleotide sequences. As a proxy for the pre-selection repertoire, out-of-frame TCRB sequences from naive cells were analyzed. Imported from immuneACCESS, the table was reduced by TCRdb to in-frame sequences with V and J called. These copies leave out some clones; in studies compared against another copy, an unresolved V gene accounts for under half, and the cause of the remainder is not known. V and J calls and clone size are copied from that table; D and trimming were computed from the DNA. This sample holds hundreds of thousands of clones; about 15% were observed only once. The ten most abundant clones make up approximately 0.015% of the sample.

This chain is built from TRBV19 and TRBJ2-5, and possibly TRBD1, on 5 matching bases. This clonotype was obtained from a man aged 18 to 35 with type 1 diabetes. Sequenced sample: naive CD4+ T cells from blood. The intended sense of this specimen's cell subset or site label: true naive CD4+ T cells. The CDR3 is CASSIRQGKETQYF. The nucleotide sequence is given as TGTGCCAGTAGTATACGGCAGGGAAAAGAGACCCAGTACTTC.